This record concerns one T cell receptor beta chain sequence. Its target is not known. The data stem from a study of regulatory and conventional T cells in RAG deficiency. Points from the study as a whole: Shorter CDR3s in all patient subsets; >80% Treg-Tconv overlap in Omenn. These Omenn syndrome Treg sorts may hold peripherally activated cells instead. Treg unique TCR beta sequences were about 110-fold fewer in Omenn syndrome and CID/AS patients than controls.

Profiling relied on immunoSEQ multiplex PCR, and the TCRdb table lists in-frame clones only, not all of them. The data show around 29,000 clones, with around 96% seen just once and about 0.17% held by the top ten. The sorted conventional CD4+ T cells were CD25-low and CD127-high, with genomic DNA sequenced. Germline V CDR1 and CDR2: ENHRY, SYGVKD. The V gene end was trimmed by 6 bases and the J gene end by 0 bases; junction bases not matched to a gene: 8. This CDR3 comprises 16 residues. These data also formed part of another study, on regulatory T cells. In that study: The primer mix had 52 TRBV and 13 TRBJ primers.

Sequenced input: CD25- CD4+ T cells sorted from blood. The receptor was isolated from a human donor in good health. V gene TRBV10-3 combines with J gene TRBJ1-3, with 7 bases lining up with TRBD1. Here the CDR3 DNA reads TGTGCCATCAGCCTGGACAGGTCTATCTCTGGAAACACCATATATTTT. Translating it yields CAISLDRSISGNTIYF.